This T cell receptor (beta chain) was profiled in a study of blood T cell repertoires in COVID-19. Study-level information: From the United States, Italy and Spain came samples of acute and convalescent COVID-19. PBMCs, B-cell-depleted T cells, or T cells provided the cDNA or gDNA that made up the material.

Per the original methods: Quantification of nucleated cells was approximated via reference gene primer amplification. Measured with immunoSEQ multiplex PCR; TCRdb has only the in-frame clones, and not every one. Clone size and the V and J calls come from that table; the DNA yielded D and trimming. The table records some 140,000 clones, 84% of them present only once. The germline V gene has CDR1 MGHDK and CDR2 SYGVNS. This CDR3 is built from 18 residues. V dropped 0 bases and J dropped 0; count of bases not matched to a gene: 6. The genes are TRBV25-1 and TRBJ2-1, with 9 bases lining up with TRBD2. This receptor was identified in a man aged 40-55 years with acute COVID-19. Sequenced input: PBMCs or T cells enriched from blood (not recorded which). The CDR3 loop is CASSEYWRGGCSYNEQFF. As DNA, the CDR3 is TGTGCCAGCAGTGAATATTGGCGGGGGGGGTGCTCCTACAATGAGCAGTTCTTC.